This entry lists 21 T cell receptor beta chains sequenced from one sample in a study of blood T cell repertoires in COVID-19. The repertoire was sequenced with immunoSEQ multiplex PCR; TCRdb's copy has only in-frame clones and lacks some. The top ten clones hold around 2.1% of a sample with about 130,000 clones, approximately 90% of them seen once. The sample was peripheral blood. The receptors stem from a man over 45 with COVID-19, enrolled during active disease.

For the CDR3, the DNA is TGTGCCAGCAGCTCCCACTACGAGCAGTACGTC. Amino acid sequence: CASSSHYEQYV. J is TRBJ2-7 and V is TRBV11-2; D not certain. Looked up from germline, CDR1 is SGHAT and CDR2 is FQNNGV. CDR3 size: 11 residues. V lost 4 bases and J lost 3, with 4 bases in between.

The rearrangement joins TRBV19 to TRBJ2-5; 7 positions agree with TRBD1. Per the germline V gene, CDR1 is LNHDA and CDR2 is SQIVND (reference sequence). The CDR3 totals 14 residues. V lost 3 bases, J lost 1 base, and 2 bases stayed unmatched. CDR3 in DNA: TGTGCCAGTAGTATGCGGACAGGCCAAGAGACCCAGTACTTC. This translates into CASSMRTGQETQYF.

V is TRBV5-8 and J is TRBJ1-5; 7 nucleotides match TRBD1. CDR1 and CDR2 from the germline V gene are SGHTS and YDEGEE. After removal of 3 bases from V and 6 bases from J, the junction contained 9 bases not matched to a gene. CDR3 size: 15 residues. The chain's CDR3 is CASSWGTVGFQPQHF. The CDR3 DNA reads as TGTGCCAGCAGCTGGGGGACAGTTGGATTTCAGCCCCAGCATTTT. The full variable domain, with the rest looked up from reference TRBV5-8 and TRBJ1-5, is EAGVTQSPTHLIKTRGQQATLRCSPISGHTSVYWYQQALGLGLQFLLWYDEGEERNRGNFPPRFSGRQFPNYSSELNVNALELEDSALYLCASSWGTVGFQPQHFGDGTRLSIL.

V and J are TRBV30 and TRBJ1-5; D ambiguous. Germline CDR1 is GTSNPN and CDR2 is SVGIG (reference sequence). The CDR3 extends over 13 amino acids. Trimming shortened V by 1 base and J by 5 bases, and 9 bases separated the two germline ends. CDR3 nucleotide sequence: TGTGCCTGGAGTGACCGGGAGGATCAGCCCCAGCATTTT. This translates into CAWSDREDQPQHF.

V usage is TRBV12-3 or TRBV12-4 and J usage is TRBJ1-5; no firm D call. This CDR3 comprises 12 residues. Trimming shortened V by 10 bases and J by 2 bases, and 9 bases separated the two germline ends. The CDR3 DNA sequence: TGTGCCATTAGACGGGGCAATCAGCCCCAGCATTTT. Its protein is CAIRRGNQPQHF.

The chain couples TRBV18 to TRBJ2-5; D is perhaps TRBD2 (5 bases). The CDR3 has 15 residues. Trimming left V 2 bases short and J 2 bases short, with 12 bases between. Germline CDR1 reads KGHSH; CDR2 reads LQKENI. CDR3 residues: CASSPNEGGQETQYF. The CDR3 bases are TGTGCCAGCTCACCAAACGAGGGTGGACAAGAGACCCAGTACTTC.

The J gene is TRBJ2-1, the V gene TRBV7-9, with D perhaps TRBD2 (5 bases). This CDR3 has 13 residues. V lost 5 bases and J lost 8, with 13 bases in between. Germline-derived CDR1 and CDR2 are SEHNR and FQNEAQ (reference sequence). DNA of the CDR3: TGTGCCAGCAGCCTAACTAGAGCGTATGAGCAGTTCTTC. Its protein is CASSLTRAYEQFF.

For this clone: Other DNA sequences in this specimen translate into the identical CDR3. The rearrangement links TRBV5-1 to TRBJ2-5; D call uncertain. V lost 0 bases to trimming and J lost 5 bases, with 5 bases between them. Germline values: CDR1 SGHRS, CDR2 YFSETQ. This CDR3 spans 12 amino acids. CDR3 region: CASSLAQETQYF. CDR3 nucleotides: TGCGCCAGCAGCTTGGCCCAGGAGACCCAGTACTTC.

The CDR3 here is CASSKSGTYGYTF. The DNA for the CDR3 is TGTGCCAGTAGTAAATCCGGGACATATGGCTACACCTTC. The J gene is TRBJ1-2, the V gene TRBV19, with D maybe TRBD1 (6 bases). Trimming took 4 bases from V and 5 from J, leaving 11 bases between them. The CDR3 contains 13 residues. Germline loops: CDR1 LNHDA, CDR2 SQIVND (reference sequence).

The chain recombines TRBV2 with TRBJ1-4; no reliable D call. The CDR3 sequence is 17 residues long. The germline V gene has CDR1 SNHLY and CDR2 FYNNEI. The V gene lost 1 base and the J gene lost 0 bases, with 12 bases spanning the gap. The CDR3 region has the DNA TGTGCCAGCAGTGAAGGTCTAGGAATATCAACTAATGAAAAACTGTTTTTT. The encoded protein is CASSEGLGISTNEKLFF.

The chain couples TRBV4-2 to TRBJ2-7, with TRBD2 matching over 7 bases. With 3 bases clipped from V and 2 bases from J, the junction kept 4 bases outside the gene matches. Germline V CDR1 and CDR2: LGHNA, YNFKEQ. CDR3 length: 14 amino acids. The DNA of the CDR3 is TGTGCCAGCAGCCAGGAAGGACTAGCCTACGAGCAGTACTTC. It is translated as CASSQEGLAYEQYF.

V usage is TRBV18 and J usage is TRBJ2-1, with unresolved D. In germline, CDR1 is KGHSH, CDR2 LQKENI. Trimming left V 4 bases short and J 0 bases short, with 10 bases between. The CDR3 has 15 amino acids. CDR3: CASSLDRSSYNEQFF. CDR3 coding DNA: TGTGCCAGCTCACTTGACCGGAGCTCCTACAATGAGCAGTTCTTC.

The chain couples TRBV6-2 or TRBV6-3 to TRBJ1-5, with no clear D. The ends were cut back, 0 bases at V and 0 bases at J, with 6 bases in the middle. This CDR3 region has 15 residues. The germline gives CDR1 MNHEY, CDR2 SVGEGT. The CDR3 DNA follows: TGTGCCAGCAGTTACTCAACACCTAGCAATCAGCCCCAGCATTTT. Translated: CASSYSTPSNQPQHF.

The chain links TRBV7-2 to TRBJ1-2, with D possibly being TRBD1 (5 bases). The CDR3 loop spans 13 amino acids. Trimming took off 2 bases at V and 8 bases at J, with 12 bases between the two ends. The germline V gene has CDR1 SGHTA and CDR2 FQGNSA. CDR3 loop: CASSLIREGGYTF. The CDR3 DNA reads TGTGCCAGCAGCTTAATACGGGAGGGGGGCTACACCTTC. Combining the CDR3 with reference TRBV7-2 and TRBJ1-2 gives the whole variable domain GAGVSQSPSNKVTEKGKDVELRCDPISGHTALYWYRQSLGQGLEFLIYFQGNSAPDKSGLPSDRFSAERTGGSVSTLTIQRTQQEDSAVYLCASSLIREGGYTFGSGTRLTVV.

CDR3: CASSRGQIQETQYF. CDR3 DNA: TGTGCCAGCAGCAGAGGACAGATCCAAGAGACCCAGTACTTC. The chain recombines TRBV9 with TRBJ2-5, with D possibly being TRBD1 (6 bases). V gave up 4 bases and J gave up 1 base, with 11 bases separating them. Germline CDR1 SGDLS, CDR2 YYNGEE. CDR3 length: 14 amino acids. The full variable domain, in which reference TRBV9 and TRBJ2-5 provide the parts outside the CDR3, is DSGVTQTPKHLITATGQRVTLRCSPRSGDLSVYWYQQSLDQGLQFLIQYYNGEERAKGNILERFSAQQFPDLHSELNLSSLELGDSALYFCASSRGQIQETQYFGPGTRLLVL.

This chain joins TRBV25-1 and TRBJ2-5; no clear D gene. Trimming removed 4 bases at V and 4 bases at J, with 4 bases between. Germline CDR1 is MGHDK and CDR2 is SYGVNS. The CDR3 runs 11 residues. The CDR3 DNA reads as TGTGCCAGCAGTGCCGGAGAGACCCAGTACTTC. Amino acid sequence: CASSAGETQYF.

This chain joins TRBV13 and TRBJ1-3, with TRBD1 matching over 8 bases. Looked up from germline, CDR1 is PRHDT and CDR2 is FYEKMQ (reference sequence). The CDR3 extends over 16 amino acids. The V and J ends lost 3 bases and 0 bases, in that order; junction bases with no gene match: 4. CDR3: CASSLGQEVSGNTIYF. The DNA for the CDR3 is TGTGCCAGCAGCTTGGGACAGGAGGTCTCTGGAAACACCATATATTTT.

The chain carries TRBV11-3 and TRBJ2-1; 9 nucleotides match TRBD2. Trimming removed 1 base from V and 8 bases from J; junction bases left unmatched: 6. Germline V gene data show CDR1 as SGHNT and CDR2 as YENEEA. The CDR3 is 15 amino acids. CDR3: CASSLGSGRTDEQFF. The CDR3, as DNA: TGTGCCAGCAGCTTAGGCAGCGGGAGGACGGATGAGCAGTTCTTC.

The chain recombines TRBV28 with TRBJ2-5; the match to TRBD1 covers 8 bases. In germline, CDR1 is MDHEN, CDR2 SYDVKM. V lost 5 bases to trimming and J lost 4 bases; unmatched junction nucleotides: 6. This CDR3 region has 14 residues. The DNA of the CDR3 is TGTGCCAGCAGTCCCCAGGGGGCTGGAGAGACCCAGTACTTC. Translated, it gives CASSPQGAGETQYF.

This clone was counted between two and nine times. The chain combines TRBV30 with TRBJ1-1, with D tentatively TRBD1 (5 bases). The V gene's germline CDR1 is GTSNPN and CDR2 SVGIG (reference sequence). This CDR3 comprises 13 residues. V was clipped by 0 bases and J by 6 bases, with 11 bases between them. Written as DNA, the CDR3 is TGTGCCTGGAGTGTAATATCGGGGGCTGAAGCTTTCTTT. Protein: CAWSVISGAEAFF. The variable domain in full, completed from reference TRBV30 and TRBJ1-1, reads SQTIHQWPATLVQPVGSPLSLECTVEGTSNPNLYWYRQAAGRGLQLLFYSVGIGQISSEVPQNLSASRPQDRQFILSSKKLLLSDSGFYLCAWSVISGAEAFFGQGTRLTVV.

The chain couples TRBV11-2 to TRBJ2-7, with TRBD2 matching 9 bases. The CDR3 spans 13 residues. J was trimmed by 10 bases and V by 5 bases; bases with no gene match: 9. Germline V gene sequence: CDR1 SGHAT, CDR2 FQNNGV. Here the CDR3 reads CASSPGLASIQYV. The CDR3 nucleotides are TGTGCCAGCAGCCCGGGACTAGCTTCAATCCAGTACGTC.